This T cell receptor beta chain was captured in a study of cytomegalovirus exposure and HLA in healthy donors. PCR amplification relied on 60 Vbeta primers (plus 13 Jbeta primers). The data were produced by immunoSEQ multiplex PCR, yet TCRdb's version contains in-frame clones alone and is incomplete. This table has roughly 200,000 clones, 60% to 85% appearing once. Germline-derived CDR1 and CDR2 are SGHTA and FQGNSA. Trimming removed 5 bases from V and 4 bases from J; junction bases left unmatched: 7. The CDR3 extends over 14 amino acids. V gene TRBV7-2 combines with J gene TRBJ1-1; 7 nucleotides line up with TRBD1. Material: PBMCs. This TCR came from a man aged 35-49 years in good health and CMV-seronegative. The CDR3 coding sequence is TGTGCCAGCAGCAAGAACAACAGGGGCACTGAAGCTTTCTTT. The encoded protein is CASSKNNRGTEAFF.